The 17 T cell receptor beta chains below all came from one sample that was sequenced in a study of shared clonotypes between healthy human individuals. Profiled with immunoSEQ multiplex PCR; TCRdb holds only in-frame clones, not every one. This table holds about 1,800,000 clones, around 96% found once. Naive CD8 cells comprised CD45RO-negative, CCR7-positively selected cells, excluding terminally differentiated effector memory CD45RA+ cells. The source material was naive CD8+ T cells sorted from blood. These receptors came from a man between 18 and 29 years old in good health.

This CDR3 is CASSDSKMAGRSYEQYF. CDR3 nucleotides: TGTGCCAGCAGCGATTCCAAGATGGCAGGGCGGTCCTACGAGCAGTACTTC. V gene TRBV7-8 combines with J gene TRBJ2-7, with TRBD1 as a possible D gene (5 bases). The CDR3 spans 17 residues. The germline V gene encodes CDR1 SGHVS and CDR2 FQNEAQ. The ends were cut back, 5 bases at V and 1 base at J, with 21 bases in the middle.

V is TRBV5-6 and J is TRBJ2-7; D remains ambiguous. Germline V gives CDR1 SGHDT, CDR2 YYEEEE. Trimming took 2 bases from V and 4 from J, leaving 7 bases between them. The CDR3 covers 12 residues. CDR3 residues: CASSFSVYEQYF. The CDR3 region has the DNA TGTGCCAGCAGCTTTTCCGTTTACGAGCAGTACTTC. Supplemented by reference TRBV5-6 and TRBJ2-7, the full variable domain reads DAGVTQSPTHLIKTRGQQVTLRCSPKSGHDTVSWYQQALGQGPQFIFQYYEEEERQRGNFPDRFSGHQFPNYSSELNVNALLLGDSALYLCASSFSVYEQYFGPGTRLTVT.

The J gene is TRBJ2-7, the V gene TRBV7-2; D possibly matches TRBD1 or TRBD2 (6 bases each). In germline, CDR1 is SGHTA, CDR2 FQGNSA. CDR3 length: 14 residues. V lost 1 base and J 4 bases, leaving 11 bases between the germline ends. CDR3 residues: CASSLVGGEYEQYF. The CDR3 DNA follows: TGTGCCAGCAGCTTAGTCGGGGGCGAATACGAGCAGTACTTC.

The chain employs TRBV6-6 and TRBJ2-7; D remains unclear. The V gene's germline CDR1 is MNHNY and CDR2 SVGAGI (reference sequence). V was trimmed by 0 bases and J by 6 bases, leaving 6 bases between them. The CDR3 is made up of 12 amino acids. The CDR3 loop reads CASSYSPPEQYF. DNA for the CDR3: TGTGCCAGCAGTTACTCCCCCCCCGAGCAGTACTTC.

A word on this clone: A read error may produce the germline difference seen at one junction end. The rearrangement joins TRBV7-9 to TRBJ2-1; tentatively, D is TRBD2 (6 bases). This CDR3 has 15 amino acids. The germline gives CDR1 SEHNR, CDR2 FQNEAQ (reference sequence). This chain's CDR3 is CANSLASVGHNEQFF. Here the CDR3 DNA reads TGTGCCAACAGCTTAGCTAGCGTGGGTCACAATGAGCAGTTCTTC.

V and J are TRBV6-4 and TRBJ1-3; D not certain. The germline V and J ends were trimmed by 7 bases and 0 bases, with 10 bases remaining between them. The germline CDR1 and CDR2 sequences are MRHNA and SNTAGT. The CDR3 loop spans 14 amino acids. The CDR3 sequence is CASTPTPSGNTIYF. The DNA of the CDR3 is TGTGCCAGCACCCCTACCCCCTCTGGAAACACCATATATTTT.

The chain uses TRBV7-2 and TRBJ2-7, with 8 nucleotides matching TRBD1. The germline V gene encodes CDR1 SGHTA and CDR2 FQGNSA. CDR3 length equals 15 residues. V shed 5 bases, J shed 2 bases, and the junction held 8 bases outside the gene matches. The CDR3 DNA sequence: TGTGCCAGCAGCGATGCAGGGGGCATGGCCTACGAGCAGTACTTC. It is translated as CASSDAGGMAYEQYF.

This clone showed up just once. The chain combines TRBV6-1 with TRBJ1-6; weak D call: TRBD1 (5 bases). CDR1 is MNHNS, CDR2 SASEGT, per germline. The CDR3 has 14 residues. V was cut by 1 base and J by 8 bases, with 9 bases left in between. CDR3 sequence reads: CASSEGGGYSPLHF. Here the CDR3 DNA reads TGTGCCAGCAGTGAAGGCGGGGGATATTCACCCCTCCACTTT.

The V and J genes are TRBV10-2 and TRBJ2-7; D perhaps matches TRBD2 (6 bases). CDR1 is WSHSY, CDR2 SAAADI, per germline. V was shortened by 6 bases and J by 2 bases, with 11 bases between the two germline ends. This CDR3 contains 13 residues. CDR3 DNA: TGCGCCAGCAGAGGGCGGGGAGCCTACGAGCAGTACTTC. It translates to CASRGRGAYEQYF.

The chain links TRBV6-5 to TRBJ1-1; D perhaps matches TRBD1 (5 bases). V was clipped by 5 bases and J by 5 bases, with 15 bases between them. This CDR3 contains 14 residues. Germline CDR1 MNHEY, CDR2 SVGAGI. CDR3 nucleotides: TGTGCCAGCAGTGAGAGGGGAGTGAGGACTGAAGCTTTCTTT. It translates to CASSERGVRTEAFF.

The chain couples TRBV9 to TRBJ1-3; D is perhaps TRBD1 (5 bases). Per the germline V gene, CDR1 is SGDLS and CDR2 is YYNGEE. V was cut by 0 bases and J by 4 bases, with 5 bases left in between. This CDR3 spans 13 amino acids. Written as DNA, the CDR3 is TGTGCCAGCAGCGTAGGACAGGGAAACACCATATATTTT. Translated: CASSVGQGNTIYF.

V gene TRBV28 combines with J gene TRBJ2-3; 11 bases fit TRBD2. V lost 4 bases, J lost 4 bases, and 7 bases stayed unmatched. The germline CDR1 and CDR2 sequences are MDHEN and SYDVKM. This CDR3 comprises 16 residues. CDR3 in DNA: TGTGCCAGCAGTTCCGTGACTAGCGGGGCGCCAGATACGCAGTATTTT. It codes for CASSSVTSGAPDTQYF.

V usage is TRBV14 and J usage is TRBJ2-7; TRBD1 might be the D (5 bases). The CDR3 sequence is 13 residues long. V gave up 4 bases and J gave up 2 bases, with 9 bases separating them. The V gene's germline CDR1 is SGHDN and CDR2 FVKESK. CDR3 sequence: CASSPTETYEQYF. In DNA form, the CDR3 reads TGTGCCAGCAGCCCGACAGAGACCTACGAGCAGTACTTC.

This clone has just one count. The CDR3 spells CASSQTLLGHEQYF. As DNA, the CDR3 is TGCGCCAGCAGCCAGACCTTACTAGGGCACGAGCAGTACTTC. This chain connects TRBV4-1 to TRBJ2-7; D might be TRBD2 (5 bases). CDR1 is MGHRA, CDR2 YSYEKL, per germline. The CDR3 is made up of 14 amino acids. Trimming took off 3 bases at V and 5 bases at J, with 14 bases between the two ends.

Comment on this clone: Distinct nucleotide sequences in the sample also encode this CDR3. V and J are TRBV7-9 and TRBJ1-1; D gene uncertain. The CDR3 is 11 residues long. Trimming took 8 bases from V and 2 from J, leaving 6 bases between them. The V gene's germline CDR1 is SEHNR and CDR2 FQNEAQ (reference sequence). The CDR3 bases are TGTGCCAGCCGCTCAAACACTGAAGCTTTCTTT. This encodes CASRSNTEAFF.

The chain joins TRBV4-1 to TRBJ2-2, with 7 bases aligning to TRBD1. Germline lookup yields CDR1 MGHRA and CDR2 YSYEKL. CDR3 size: 14 residues. J was trimmed by 5 bases and V by 8 bases; bases with no gene match: 8. The CDR3 loop is CASLLRQGTGELFF. CDR3 coding DNA: TGCGCCAGCCTACTCAGACAGGGAACCGGGGAGCTGTTTTTT.

This clone was observed a single time. The chain employs TRBV7-2 and TRBJ2-3; TRBD2 matches at 11 bases. V shed 6 bases and J 4 bases; nucleotides not matched to a gene: 3. Looked up from germline, CDR1 is SGHTA and CDR2 is FQGNSA. CDR3 length: 14 residues. The CDR3 DNA reads as TGTGCCAGCAGTAATAGCGGGGGGGCAGATACGCAGTATTTT. Encoded protein: CASSNSGGADTQYF.